These 13 T cell receptor beta chains share one sample of origin, sequenced in a study of T-cell reconstitution after alpha-beta-depleted transplantation in children (dated by TCRdb to 2015 to 2016). Library preparation employed PCR. Data came from an Illumina HiSeq 2500. Molecular barcoding was employed in the preparation of TCR libraries, with unique molecular identifiers being used to normalize TCRbeta repertoire quantification. The raw public data were reprocessed by TCRdb itself: fastp quality trimming at Q25, MiXCR clonotype calling, in-frame beta chains only. Rows are unified per CDR3 protein, each entry keeping the most common DNA and genes. Here the sample has approximately 300,000 distinct CDR3 sequences; under 14% occur a single time. Jointly, the top ten make up around 20% of the sample. What the treatment or condition label conveys for this sample: allogeneic hematopoietic cell transplantation with graft depleted of TCRalphabeta T cells and CD19 B cells.

Here the sequenced sample was peripheral blood, taken 180 days after TCRalphabeta/CD19-depleted stem cell transplant. The receptor set was obtained from a male patient aged 2 to 10 who had a stem cell transplant for chronic granulomatous disease, so the T cells may come from the graft donor.

Note on this clonotype: This may arise from a read error, as a much more abundant clone is one base away. The rearrangement links TRBV5-4 to TRBJ1-2; the D is unclear. Looked up from germline, CDR1 is SGHNT and CDR2 is YYREEE (reference sequence). The CDR3 consists of 14 residues. As DNA, the CDR3 is TGTGCCAGCAGCTTGGCGCGGGGTGGATATGGCTACCCCTTC. Residues: CASSLARGGYGYPF.

In this sample, this clonotype turned up many times. V is TRBV10-3 and J is TRBJ2-4; D may be TRBD2 (5 bases). This CDR3 is 15 amino acids long. Germline CDR1 reads ENHRY; CDR2 reads SYGVKD. V lost 5 bases to trimming and J lost 1 base, with 12 bases between them. In DNA form, the CDR3 reads TGTGCCATCAGTCCGACCGGGGAGGCCAAAAACATTCAGTACTTC. It specifies CAISPTGEAKNIQYF.

Ten or more counts support this clonotype. The V and J genes are TRBV5-1 and TRBJ1-1, with 10 bases matching TRBD1. CDR3 length: 14 amino acids. Trimming cost V 4 bases and J 1 base; bases outside gene matches: 1. Germline assignment: CDR1 SGHRS and CDR2 YFSETQ. The CDR3 nucleotides read TGCGCCAGCAGCGGGACAGGGGCGAACACTGAAGCTTTCTTT. Encoded protein: CASSGTGANTEAFF.

At least ten counts were recorded for this clonotype. V gene TRBV5-1 combines with J gene TRBJ2-1, with TRBD1 as a possible D gene (5 bases). The CDR3 length is 14 residues. Trimming left V 0 bases short and J 2 bases short, with 6 bases between. Germline assignment: CDR1 SGHRS and CDR2 YFSETQ. As DNA, the CDR3 is TGCGCCAGCAGCTTGGGACAGACCTACAATGAGCAGTTCTTC. Translation gives CASSLGQTYNEQFF. The complete variable domain, with remaining parts taken from reference TRBV5-1 and TRBJ2-1, reads KAGVTQTPRYLIKTRGQQVTLSCSPISGHRSVSWYQQTPGQGLQFLFEYFSETQRNKGNFPGRFSGRQFSNSRSEMNVSTLELGDSALYLCASSLGQTYNEQFFGPGTRLTVL.

This clonotype has more than one count but fewer than ten. CDR3 in DNA: TGTGCCAGCGGGACGCTTCCGGGACAGGGGTCTTACGAGCAGTACTTC. It specifies CASGTLPGQGSYEQYF. The chain combines TRBV7-2 with TRBJ2-7; 10 nucleotides align to TRBD1. CDR1 and CDR2 (germline): SGHTA, FQGNSA. The CDR3 has 16 residues. With 8 bases clipped from V and 4 bases from J, the junction kept 14 bases outside the gene matches.

About this clonotype: Since a much larger clone is just one base distant, this may be a read error. This chain links TRBV5-1 with TRBJ2-7; D might be TRBD1 or TRBD2, each matching 5 bases. The CDR3 length is 13 residues. V shed 7 bases and J shed 3 bases, with 14 bases lying between them. From germline, CDR1 is SGHRS and CDR2 YFSETQ. The CDR3 DNA reads TGCGCCAGCGGGTCGGGGACGAACTACGAGCAGTACTTC. Its protein is CASGSGTNYEQYF.

A note on this clonotype: Given a much more abundant clone one base away, this may be a read error. The rearrangement uses TRBV20-1 and TRBJ2-7; unclear D gene. CDR3 length: 15 residues. Deletions cut 0 bases from V and 3 bases from J, with 15 bases between. Germline CDR1 and CDR2: DFQATT and SNEGSKA (reference sequence). The CDR3 nucleotides read TGCAGTGCTAGAGATAACCCAATCTGGTTCTACGAGCAGTACTTC. Translation: CSARDNPIWFYEQYF.

This clonotype appeared many times. The chain joins TRBV9 to TRBJ2-1; 9 nucleotides agree with TRBD2. Germline V gives CDR1 SGDLS, CDR2 YYNGEE. Trimming removed 0 bases from V and 4 bases from J; junction bases left unmatched: 11. The length of the CDR3 is 18 residues. The CDR3: CASSVASAGGPAYNEQFF. CDR3 nucleotide sequence: TGTGCCAGCAGCGTAGCATCCGCGGGAGGGCCTGCGTACAATGAGCAGTTCTTC.

There are many counts of this clonotype. The chain combines TRBV28 with TRBJ2-3; 7 nucleotides match TRBD2. J gave up 3 bases and V 10 bases, and 10 bases lay outside the gene matches. This CDR3 comprises 14 residues. CDR1 is MDHEN and CDR2 is SYDVKM in the germline V gene. CDR3 region: CATGYGRETDTQYF. CDR3 in DNA: TGTGCCACCGGTTATGGGCGGGAGACAGATACGCAGTATTTT.

This clonotype has more than one count but fewer than ten. The V call is TRBV5-4, the J call TRBJ1-2; TRBD1 matches at 10 bases. The CDR3 totals 14 residues. CDR1 and CDR2 from the germline V gene are SGHNT and YYREEE (reference sequence). The J segment lost 7 bases and the V segment lost 7 bases, leaving 10 bases of the junction unmatched. CDR3 sequence reads: CASHLRQGAGGYTF. For the CDR3, the DNA is TGTGCCAGCCACCTTCGACAGGGGGCGGGTGGCTACACCTTC.

This clonotype was counted a few times. V is TRBV19 and J is TRBJ2-2; D remains unclear. Germline V gene data show CDR1 as LNHDA and CDR2 as SQIVND (reference sequence). Trimming pared 2 bases from V and 0 bases from J, leaving 4 bases between. The length of the CDR3 is 14 residues. The CDR3 here is CASSIRSNTGELFF. The CDR3 nucleotides read TGTGCCAGTAGTATAAGATCGAACACCGGGGAGCTGTTTTTT.

This clonotype came up a few times. The rearrangement uses TRBV30 and TRBJ2-4, with D possibly TRBD1 on 6 matching bases. V lost 4 bases and J 3 bases, leaving 10 bases between the germline ends. CDR1 and CDR2 from the germline V gene are GTSNPN and SVGIG (reference sequence). The CDR3 runs 13 residues. The CDR3: CAWKGEFKNIQYF. The CDR3 DNA reads TGTGCCTGGAAGGGGGAGTTCAAAAACATTCAGTACTTC.

This clonotype was found many times. The chain has TRBV30 and TRBJ2-2, with TRBD2 matching over 7 bases. In germline, CDR1 is GTSNPN, CDR2 SVGIG (reference sequence). This CDR3 has 18 residues. The junction had 14 bases not matched to a gene; V was cut back by 2 bases and J by 2 bases. CDR3 sequence reads: CAWSWVRRSGGNTGELFF. As DNA, the CDR3 is TGTGCCTGGAGTTGGGTTCGTCGGTCGGGAGGAAACACCGGGGAGCTGTTTTTT.